These 22 T cell receptor beta chains were all obtained from the same sample, sequenced in a study of CD8 T cells in ankylosing spondylitis. The study's findings and limits: Characteristic, it appeared, of ankylosing spondylitis blood was a TCR beta motif of roughly 8 highly homologous variants.

These receptors have no known antigen. Using its own MiXCR run on the 5' RACE reads, TCRdb lists one record per CDR3 protein. The sample carries around 220,000 distinct CDR3 sequences, approximately 20% recorded once. Sequencing was carried out using blood, either unsorted or a sorted T cell fraction (not recorded which). Receptor source: a male donor with ankylosing spondylitis.

This chain links TRBV4-3 with TRBJ1-6; no clear D gene. There are 17 residues in the CDR3. Trimming removed 0 bases from V and 9 bases from J, with 18 bases in between. From germline, CDR1 is LGHNA and CDR2 YSLEER. In DNA form, the CDR3 reads TGCGCCAGCAGCCAAGATTTGGCATTTGGGCCAGGTTCACCCCTCCACTTT. It yields the protein CASSQDLAFGPGSPLHF.

The rearrangement joins TRBV7-9 to TRBJ2-3; 9 nucleotides line up with TRBD1. From germline, CDR1 is SEHNR and CDR2 FQNEAQ (reference sequence). This CDR3 contains 15 residues. J was trimmed by 6 bases and V by 5 bases; bases with no gene match: 9. The CDR3 DNA is TGTGCCAGCAGCCCCCGGGACAGGGTCTTGGATACGCAGTATTTT. Residues: CASSPRDRVLDTQYF.

This clonotype was counted only a few times. The chain is built from TRBV5-1 and TRBJ2-3, with a possible D match to TRBD1 (5 bases). The V end lost 6 bases, the J end lost 6 bases, and 17 bases lay between the germline ends. Germline values: CDR1 SGHRS, CDR2 YFSETQ. The CDR3 sequence is 14 residues long. The CDR3 loop reads CASTGWTPGDTQYF. CDR3 nucleotide sequence: TGCGCCAGCACGGGTTGGACACCCGGGGATACGCAGTATTTT.

The rearrangement joins TRBV7-9 to TRBJ1-4; D is unclear. The CDR3 length is 16 residues. The germline V and J ends were trimmed by 0 bases and 4 bases, with 12 bases remaining between them. Germline values: CDR1 SEHNR, CDR2 FQNEAQ (reference sequence). CDR3 coding DNA: TGTGCCAGCAGCTTAGCGCGGGCAGCCCGTAATGAAAAACTGTTTTTT. This codes for CASSLARAARNEKLFF.

The genes are TRBV19 and TRBJ2-7, with D perhaps TRBD1 (5 bases). CDR3 length equals 15 residues. Trimming removed 2 bases from V and 3 bases from J, with 14 bases in between. CDR1 is LNHDA, CDR2 SQIVND, per germline (reference sequence). The CDR3 nucleotides read TGTGCCAGTAGTATATATTCAGGGCAAATCTACGAGCAGTACTTC. It is translated as CASSIYSGQIYEQYF.

This chain uses TRBV19 with TRBJ2-3; the match to TRBD1 covers 7 bases. V was clipped by 4 bases and J by 0 bases; unmatched bases: 7. The CDR3 is 16 residues long. Germline CDR1 and CDR2: LNHDA and SQIVND (reference sequence). The CDR3: CASSTGTVPSTDTQYF. The CDR3 DNA reads as TGTGCCAGTAGTACCGGGACAGTCCCTAGCACAGATACGCAGTATTTT.

This clonotype was seen more than once but under ten times. V gene TRBV7-8 combines with J gene TRBJ1-2; 8 positions match TRBD1. Germline V lookup: CDR1 SGHVS, CDR2 FQNEAQ. The CDR3 totals 13 residues. Unmatched junction bases numbered 5, after V lost 7 bases and J lost 4 bases. The CDR3 protein is CASTHDRGYGYTF. The CDR3 bases are TGTGCCAGCACCCACGACAGGGGCTATGGCTACACCTTC. The variable domain in full, with the rest retrieved from reference TRBV7-8 and TRBJ1-2, is GAGVSQSPRYKVAKRGQDVALRCDPISGHVSLFWYQQALGQGPEFLTYFQNEAQLDKSGLPSDRFFAERPEGSVSTLKIQRTQQEDSAVYLCASTHDRGYGYTFGSGTRLTVV.

This clonotype was observed a handful of times. This chain joins TRBV6-5 and TRBJ2-1, with D possibly matching TRBD1 (6 bases). CDR1 MNHEY and CDR2 SVGAGI come from the germline V gene. The CDR3 extends over 14 amino acids. V was trimmed by 0 bases and J by 5 bases, leaving 8 bases between them. Here the CDR3 reads CASSYSGAHNEQFF. DNA for the CDR3: TGTGCCAGCAGTTACTCGGGGGCCCACAATGAGCAGTTCTTC.

This clonotype occurred a few times. J is TRBJ2-1 and V is TRBV19; D could derive from TRBD1 or TRBD2 (6 bases each). CDR1 is LNHDA and CDR2 is SQIVND in the germline V gene (reference sequence). The CDR3 contains 19 residues. The V end lost 0 bases, the J end lost 4 bases, and 22 bases lay between the germline ends. CDR3 DNA sequence: TGTGCCAGTAGTATAGAACCCCCCCAGACAGGAGGGATATACAATGAGCAGTTCTTC. Its translation is CASSIEPPQTGGIYNEQFF. The variable domain in full, completed from reference TRBV19 and TRBJ2-1, reads DGGITQSPKYLFRKEGQNVTLSCEQNLNHDAMYWYRQDPGQGLRLIYYSQIVNDFQKGDIAEGYSVSREKKESFPLTVTSAQKNPTAFYLCASSIEPPQTGGIYNEQFFGPGTRLTVL.

The chain employs TRBV12-5 and TRBJ1-6, with a tentative D call TRBD1 (6 bases). This CDR3 is 15 amino acids long. V was pared by 7 bases and J by 9 bases, with 19 bases between. Germline values: CDR1 LGHNT, CDR2 FRNRAP. CDR3 sequence (DNA): TGTGCTAGTGCGGTGAGGACAGAAGAAATTTCACCCCTCCACTTT. This sequence encodes CASAVRTEEISPLHF. Variable domain in full (rest from reference TRBV12-5 and TRBJ1-6): DARVTQTPRHKVTEMGQEVTMRCQPILGHNTVFWYRQTMMQGLELLAYFRNRAPLDDSGMPKDRFSAEMPDATLATLKIQPSEPRDSAVYFCASAVRTEEISPLHFGNGTRLTVT.

In its sample, this clonotype was seen a few times. V and J are TRBV12-3 or TRBV12-4 and TRBJ2-7; the D gene is possibly TRBD2 (5 bases). V lost 9 bases and J 0 bases, leaving 15 bases between the germline ends. The CDR3 contains 14 residues. In DNA, the CDR3 is TGTGCCAGTTCCACCGGGGTTAGCTCCTACGAGCAGTACTTC. It is translated as CASSTGVSSYEQYF.

This clonotype was seen a handful of times. The chain employs TRBV7-9 and TRBJ2-2; no definite D call. The CDR3 covers 15 residues. In germline, CDR1 is SEHNR, CDR2 FQNEAQ (reference sequence). The ends were cut back, 1 base at V and 0 bases at J, with 6 bases in the middle. The DNA for the CDR3 is TGTGCCAGCAGCTTAGTACCTGCGAACACCGGGGAGCTGTTTTTT. Protein product: CASSLVPANTGELFF.

This clonotype was counted a few times. The rearrangement links TRBV4-2 to TRBJ2-7; 14 nucleotides match TRBD2. Germline values: CDR1 LGHNA, CDR2 YNFKEQ. The CDR3 has 18 residues. Germline trimming cut 1 base from V and 2 bases from J; bases unmatched to any gene: 7. The CDR3 DNA reads as TGTGCCAGCAGCCAAGGGGGGACTAGCGGGAGTGTCACCTACGAGCAGTACTTC. Encoded protein: CASSQGGTSGSVTYEQYF.

The CDR3 here is CASSARRGYTEAFF. Here the CDR3 DNA reads TGTGCCAGCAGTGCTCGTCGGGGCTACACTGAAGCTTTCTTT. The chain has TRBV2 and TRBJ1-1, with a weak D call TRBD1 (5 bases). V was trimmed by 4 bases and J by 3 bases, leaving 12 bases between them. There are 14 residues in the CDR3. Germline CDR1 is SNHLY and CDR2 is FYNNEI. Drawing the rest from reference TRBV2 and TRBJ1-1, the complete variable domain is EPEVTQTPSHQVTQMGQEVILRCVPISNHLYFYWYRQILGQKVEFLVSFYNNEISEKSEIFDDQFSVERPDGSNFTLKIRSTKLEDSAMYFCASSARRGYTEAFFGQGTRLTVV.

The CDR3, as DNA: TGTGCCTGGAGTGTGGCCTGGTGGGAGACCCAGTACTTC. It translates to CAWSVAWWETQYF. The rearrangement uses TRBV30 and TRBJ2-5; no reliable D call. Trimming left V 0 bases short and J 5 bases short, with 10 bases between. The germline CDR1 and CDR2 sequences are GTSNPN and SVGIG (reference sequence). The CDR3 runs to 13 residues.

The chain joins TRBV29-1 to TRBJ2-3, with TRBD2 matching over 9 bases. The CDR3 loop spans 15 amino acids. Germline V CDR1 and CDR2: SQVTM, ANQGSEA. J gave up 2 bases and V 5 bases, and 8 bases lay outside the gene matches. CDR3 loop: CSVTNSGGATDTQYF. As DNA, the CDR3 is TGCAGCGTTACCAATAGCGGGGGAGCCACAGATACGCAGTATTTT.

This clonotype was counted only a few times. This rearrangement joins TRBV9 to TRBJ2-1, with 16 bases lining up with TRBD2. The CDR3 contains 18 residues. In germline, CDR1 is SGDLS, CDR2 YYNGEE. J gave up 4 bases and V 3 bases, and 7 bases lay outside the gene matches. The CDR3 nucleotides are TGTGCCAGCAGCGGAACCGGGACTAGCGGGAGGGGGTACAATGAGCAGTTCTTC. Translation gives CASSGTGTSGRGYNEQFF.

The chain recombines TRBV15 with TRBJ1-5; TRBD1 is a possible D gene (5 bases). The CDR3 sequence is 16 residues long. V lost 6 bases, J lost 0 bases, and 15 bases lay in between. CDR1 and CDR2 from the germline V gene are LNHNV and YYDKDF (reference sequence). The CDR3 loop is CATSQRRDGSNQPQHF. CDR3 DNA sequence: TGTGCCACCAGTCAAAGGCGGGACGGTAGCAATCAGCCCCAGCATTTT.

This chain uses TRBV10-3 with TRBJ2-6, with no clear D. V was shortened by 3 bases and J by 0 bases, with 9 bases between the two germline ends. Germline V gene lookup returns CDR1 ENHRY and CDR2 SYGVKD. The CDR3 length is 16 residues. CDR3 sequence (DNA): TGTGCCATCAGTGATGGACGGAACTCTGGGGCCAACGTCCTGACTTTC. Residues: CAISDGRNSGANVLTF.

V usage is TRBV5-1 and J usage is TRBJ2-7; D possibly uses TRBD1 or TRBD2 (5 bases each). The germline V and J ends were trimmed by 4 bases and 3 bases, with 14 bases remaining between them. CDR1 and CDR2 from the germline V gene are SGHRS and YFSETQ. The CDR3 totals 14 residues. This chain's CDR3 is CASSVGDGLYEQYF. For the CDR3, the DNA is TGCGCCAGCAGCGTCGGGGACGGCCTCTACGAGCAGTACTTC.

This clonotype was detected only a few times. The CDR3 DNA reads TGTGCCAGCAGCCAAGATGAGGGACACGGTTATGGCTACACCTTC. Protein sequence: CASSQDEGHGYGYTF. The chain carries TRBV3-1 and TRBJ1-2; D might be TRBD1 (6 bases). Looked up from germline, CDR1 is LGHDT and CDR2 is YNNKEL (reference sequence). With 0 bases removed from V and 5 bases from J, the gap between germline ends came to 13 bases. CDR3 length equals 15 residues. The full variable domain, with the rest looked up from reference TRBV3-1 and TRBJ1-2, is DTAVSQTPKYLVTQMGNDKSIKCEQNLGHDTMYWYKQDSKKFLKIMFSYNNKELIINETVPNRFSPKSPDKAHLNLHINSLELGDSAVYFCASSQDEGHGYGYTFGSGTRLTVV.

V and J are TRBV6-2 or TRBV6-3 and TRBJ1-1; D perhaps matches TRBD1 (6 bases). This CDR3 spans 14 amino acids. V was clipped by 2 bases and J by 2 bases, with 9 bases between them. Germline CDR1 and CDR2: MNHEY and SVGEGT. In nucleotides, the CDR3 is TGTGCCAGCAGTTACGGTGGGGGCAACACTGAAGCTTTCTTT. It translates to CASSYGGGNTEAFF.